Here is one T cell receptor (beta chain) with its context. This entry is derived from a study of T-cell memory formation after mild COVID-19. TCRdb re-analysed the 5' RACE reads in MiXCR, keeping a single row per CDR3 protein. The repertoire consists of about 320,000 distinct CDR3 sequences, with approximately 15% occurring once and the leading ten covering around 23%. This TCR came from a young man who had mild COVID-19 (a few samples of this study predate the infection). Cell type and time point are not known. What was sequenced was PBMCs or a T cell subset sorted from them (not recorded which).

CDR3 DNA sequence: TGCGCCAGCAGCCGTCTAGCGGGGGGACACACCGGGGAGCTGTTTTTT. It specifies CASSRLAGGHTGELFF. J is TRBJ2-2 and V is TRBV5-1; TRBD2 aligns across 11 bases. This CDR3 has 16 amino acids. Germline trimming cut 4 bases from V and 3 bases from J; bases unmatched to any gene: 5. Germline-derived CDR1 and CDR2 are SGHRS and YFSETQ.